Below are 24 T cell receptor beta chains sequenced from a single sample in a study of cytomegalovirus exposure and HLA in healthy donors. Libraries were prepared by immunoSEQ multiplex PCR; TCRdb keeps only in-frame clonotypes and omits some of them. The profile shows some 170,000 clones, about 83% of them singletons. The specimen sequenced was PBMCs. The receptors here all came from a woman in her twenties or thirties in good health and CMV-seronegative.

This clone has only one observation. The chain is built from TRBV13 and TRBJ2-7, with 8 bases identical to TRBD2. CDR1 is PRHDT and CDR2 is FYEKMQ in the germline V gene (reference sequence). With 6 bases clipped from V and 2 bases from J, the junction kept 9 bases outside the gene matches. CDR3 length: 15 residues. This chain's CDR3 is CASRPFAGGTYEQYF. The CDR3 DNA reads as TGTGCCAGCAGGCCATTTGCGGGGGGAACCTACGAGCAGTACTTC.

The rearrangement uses TRBV5-6 and TRBJ2-7, with D possibly being TRBD1 (5 bases). V lost 0 bases to trimming and J lost 2 bases, with 9 bases between them. The CDR3 is 14 amino acids. Germline V gene sequence: CDR1 SGHDT, CDR2 YYEEEE. CDR3 bases: TGTGCCAGCAGCTTGGGACAGTCCCCCTACGAGCAGTACTTC. It yields the protein CASSLGQSPYEQYF.

The chain joins TRBV4-1 to TRBJ1-1; the match to TRBD1 covers 8 bases. The CDR3 is 16 amino acids. Germline CDR1 reads MGHRA; CDR2 reads YSYEKL. Trimming removed 3 bases from V and 0 bases from J; junction bases left unmatched: 6. CDR3 protein: CASSHTSTGVNTEAFF. For the CDR3, the DNA is TGCGCCAGCAGCCATACGTCGACAGGGGTGAACACTGAAGCTTTCTTT.

The chain combines TRBV30 with TRBJ1-5, with 12 nucleotides matching TRBD1. The ends lost 2 bases at V and 7 bases at J; junction bases unmatched: 6. Germline V lookup: CDR1 GTSNPN, CDR2 SVGIG (reference sequence). This CDR3 spans 15 amino acids. In nucleotides, the CDR3 is TGTGCCTGGAGTCATGGGACAGGGGGCGGGCAGCCCCAGCATTTT. It encodes CAWSHGTGGGQPQHF.

The rearrangement links TRBV27 to TRBJ1-2, with 9 bases aligning to TRBD1. CDR1 MNHEY and CDR2 SMNVEV come from the germline V gene (reference sequence). The V segment lost 4 bases and the J segment 9 bases; nucleotides outside the gene matches: 12. This CDR3 spans 15 amino acids. The CDR3 DNA follows: TGTGCCAGCAGTTCTCACCGGGACAGGGAGGTCAGCTACACCTTC. Translating gives CASSSHRDREVSYTF.

The chain carries TRBV5-4 and TRBJ2-1; D is perhaps TRBD1 (5 bases). CDR3 length: 12 amino acids. Trimming removed 3 bases at V and 7 bases at J, with 8 bases between. Germline assignment: CDR1 SGHNT and CDR2 YYREEE (reference sequence). The CDR3 sequence is CASSSGHNEQFF. Here the CDR3 DNA reads TGTGCCAGCAGCTCCGGACATAATGAGCAGTTCTTC.

The chain employs TRBV9 and TRBJ2-1, with 11 bases matching TRBD2. CDR3 length: 15 amino acids. V shed 0 bases and J 6 bases; nucleotides not matched to a gene: 2. CDR1 SGDLS and CDR2 YYNGEE come from the germline V gene. CDR3 DNA: TGTGCCAGCAGCGTAGGACTAGCGGGGTCCAATGAGCAGTTCTTC. Its protein product is CASSVGLAGSNEQFF.

The chain couples TRBV14 to TRBJ2-1; TRBD2 matches 12 bases. CDR3 length: 17 residues. V shed 5 bases, J shed 1 base, and the junction held 6 bases outside the gene matches. Germline V gives CDR1 SGHDN, CDR2 FVKESK. The CDR3 nucleotides are TGTGCCAGCAGCTCCGTGGGGACTAGCGGGTCCTACAATGAGCAGTTCTTC. Protein sequence: CASSSVGTSGSYNEQFF. The whole variable domain, filled in from reference TRBV14 and TRBJ2-1, reads EAGVTQFPSHSVIEKGQTVTLRCDPISGHDNLYWYRRVMGKEIKFLLHFVKESKQDESGMPNNRFLAERTGGTYSTLKVQPAELEDSGVYFCASSSVGTSGSYNEQFFGPGTRLTVL.

This rearrangement joins TRBV6-1 to TRBJ1-4; D ambiguous. The V end lost 7 bases, the J end lost 4 bases, and 16 bases lay between the germline ends. CDR1 is MNHNS and CDR2 is SASEGT in the germline V gene. This CDR3 has 15 amino acids. In DNA, the CDR3 is TGTGCCAGCATCCCGGCTGCGGCCGGTAATGAAAAACTGTTTTTT. It yields the protein CASIPAAAGNEKLFF.

The chain joins TRBV9 to TRBJ1-2, with TRBD1 matching 9 bases. With V trimmed by 4 bases and J by 8 bases, 9 bases remained unmatched. Germline V gene sequence: CDR1 SGDLS, CDR2 YYNGEE. The CDR3 loop spans 14 amino acids. CDR3 coding DNA: TGTGCCAGCAGCCCTCCCGGGACAGGGAACGGCTACACCTTC. Translating it yields CASSPPGTGNGYTF.

The rearrangement links TRBV10-3 to TRBJ1-2, with D tentatively TRBD1 (5 bases). With 4 bases removed from V and 8 bases from J, the gap between germline ends came to 11 bases. Germline values: CDR1 ENHRY, CDR2 SYGVKD. This CDR3 has 12 residues. In DNA, the CDR3 is TGTGCCATCAGTGGTCAGGGTAACGGCTACACCTTC. Amino acid sequence: CAISGQGNGYTF.

The chain couples TRBV11-2 to TRBJ1-2; D may be TRBD1 (5 bases). Germline V gene sequence: CDR1 SGHAT, CDR2 FQNNGV. There are 12 residues in the CDR3. Trimming removed 3 bases at V and 7 bases at J, with 9 bases between. CDR3 region: CASSFLTGGYTF. The CDR3 nucleotides read TGTGCCAGCAGCTTCTTAACAGGTGGCTACACCTTC. The full variable domain, rest sourced from reference TRBV11-2 and TRBJ1-2, is EAGVAQSPRYKIIEKRQSVAFWCNPISGHATLYWYQQILGQGPKLLIQFQNNGVVDDSQLPKDRFSAERLKGVDSTLKIQPAKLEDSAVYLCASSFLTGGYTFGSGTRLTVV.

This rearrangement joins TRBV6-1 to TRBJ2-7; 7 nucleotides match TRBD1. CDR1 MNHNS and CDR2 SASEGT come from the germline V gene. Losses at the gene ends were 10 bases for V and 4 bases for J; bases not matched to a gene: 13. This CDR3 is built from 14 residues. CDR3 sequence reads: CATLRQGPFYEQYF. The CDR3 DNA reads as TGTGCCACCCTGCGACAGGGCCCATTTTACGAGCAGTACTTC.

In nucleotides, the CDR3 is TGTGCCAGTAGTTCTGGGACAGGGGGATCCTATGGCTACACCTTC. This sequence encodes CASSSGTGGSYGYTF. The V call is TRBV19, the J call TRBJ1-2; 11 nucleotides agree with TRBD1. The junction had 6 bases not matched to a gene; V was cut back by 5 bases and J by 4 bases. The germline V gene encodes CDR1 LNHDA and CDR2 SQIVND (reference sequence). The CDR3 runs 15 residues.

The J gene is TRBJ1-1, the V gene TRBV5-1, with TRBD1 matching over 11 bases. The CDR3 covers 16 residues. Germline V gene lookup returns CDR1 SGHRS and CDR2 YFSETQ. J gave up 4 bases and V 1 base, and 6 bases lay outside the gene matches. CDR3 bases: TGCGCCAGCAGCTTGTCGGGGACAGGGGGGACCACTGAAGCTTTCTTT. Encoded protein: CASSLSGTGGTTEAFF.

The chain carries TRBV2 and TRBJ2-4, with D hard to call. Trimming took 11 bases from V and 0 from J, leaving 14 bases between them. CDR3 length equals 14 residues. CDR1 is SNHLY and CDR2 is FYNNEI in the germline V gene. The DNA of the CDR3 is TGTGCCTACTCAGGTCTCCTAGCCAAAAACATTCAGTACTTC. This translates into CAYSGLLAKNIQYF.

This chain joins TRBV5-6 and TRBJ1-4, with D possibly matching TRBD1 (5 bases). The CDR3 is 17 residues long. Germline V gives CDR1 SGHDT, CDR2 YYEEEE. Trimming took off 4 bases at V and 9 bases at J, with 25 bases between the two ends. The CDR3 region is CASSLGGGKVPEKKLFF. CDR3 DNA: TGTGCCAGCAGCCTGGGGGGGGGAAAGGTACCCGAGAAAAAACTGTTTTTT.

CDR3 coding DNA: TGTGCCAGCAGCTTAGGTCGGAGCACAGATACGCAGTATTTT. Translating it yields CASSLGRSTDTQYF. This chain connects TRBV11-3 to TRBJ2-3; D call uncertain. Deletions cut 1 base from V and 0 bases from J, with 5 bases between. This CDR3 contains 14 residues. Germline V gene sequence: CDR1 SGHNT, CDR2 YENEEA.

The V gene is TRBV7-9, the J gene TRBJ1-1; D is unresolved. The ends were cut back, 4 bases at V and 1 base at J, with 13 bases in the middle. Per the germline V gene, CDR1 is SEHNR and CDR2 is FQNEAQ (reference sequence). This CDR3 is 15 amino acids long. The chain's CDR3 is CASSSGRTANTEAFF. Written as DNA, the CDR3 is TGTGCCAGCAGCTCGGGAAGGACCGCGAACACTGAAGCTTTCTTT.

This chain connects TRBV7-2 to TRBJ1-2, with a possible D match to TRBD1 (6 bases). The V end lost 8 bases, the J end lost 4 bases, and 17 bases lay between the germline ends. The CDR3 has 14 residues. The V gene's germline CDR1 is SGHTA and CDR2 FQGNSA. The CDR3 bases are TGTGCCAGCCGTCAAGGGGGTTCCCCCTATGGCTACACCTTC. This gives the protein CASRQGGSPYGYTF.

CDR3 in amino acids: CASSPGQVAGELFF. In DNA form, the CDR3 reads TGTGCCAGCAGTCCAGGACAGGTCGCCGGGGAGCTGTTTTTT. The chain uses TRBV27 and TRBJ2-2, with 7 bases fitting TRBD1. With V trimmed by 5 bases and J by 6 bases, 6 bases remained unmatched. Germline CDR1 reads MNHEY; CDR2 reads SMNVEV (reference sequence). The CDR3 runs to 14 residues.

The chain is built from TRBV5-1 and TRBJ2-2; 11 nucleotides line up with TRBD1. Germline V lookup: CDR1 SGHRS, CDR2 YFSETQ. V was pared by 5 bases and J by 4 bases, with 4 bases of the junction left unmatched. The CDR3 length is 15 residues. Here the CDR3 DNA reads TGCGCCAGCAGGGGACAGGGGGAGCGCACCGGGGAGCTGTTTTTT. This gives the protein CASRGQGERTGELFF. Full variable domain (remainder filled in from reference TRBV5-1 and TRBJ2-2): KAGVTQTPRYLIKTRGQQVTLSCSPISGHRSVSWYQQTPGQGLQFLFEYFSETQRNKGNFPGRFSGRQFSNSRSEMNVSTLELGDSALYLCASRGQGERTGELFFGEGSRLTVL.

This clone turned up a few times. The chain uses TRBV30 and TRBJ1-2, with a weak D call TRBD1 (6 bases). Germline loops: CDR1 GTSNPN, CDR2 SVGIG (reference sequence). Trimming removed 2 bases from V and 8 bases from J, with 18 bases in between. This CDR3 spans 14 amino acids. The chain's CDR3 is CAWSRPDRPWGYTF. The CDR3 DNA reads TGTGCCTGGAGTAGACCCGACAGGCCCTGGGGCTACACCTTC.

This rearrangement joins TRBV7-2 to TRBJ2-7; TRBD1 aligns across 7 bases. V lost 2 bases, J lost 2 bases, and 6 bases stayed unmatched. The CDR3 runs to 15 residues. Germline V CDR1 and CDR2: SGHTA, FQGNSA. The CDR3 DNA reads TGTGCCAGCAGCTTATTTAGTCAGGGGGCCTACGAGCAGTACTTC. It specifies CASSLFSQGAYEQYF.